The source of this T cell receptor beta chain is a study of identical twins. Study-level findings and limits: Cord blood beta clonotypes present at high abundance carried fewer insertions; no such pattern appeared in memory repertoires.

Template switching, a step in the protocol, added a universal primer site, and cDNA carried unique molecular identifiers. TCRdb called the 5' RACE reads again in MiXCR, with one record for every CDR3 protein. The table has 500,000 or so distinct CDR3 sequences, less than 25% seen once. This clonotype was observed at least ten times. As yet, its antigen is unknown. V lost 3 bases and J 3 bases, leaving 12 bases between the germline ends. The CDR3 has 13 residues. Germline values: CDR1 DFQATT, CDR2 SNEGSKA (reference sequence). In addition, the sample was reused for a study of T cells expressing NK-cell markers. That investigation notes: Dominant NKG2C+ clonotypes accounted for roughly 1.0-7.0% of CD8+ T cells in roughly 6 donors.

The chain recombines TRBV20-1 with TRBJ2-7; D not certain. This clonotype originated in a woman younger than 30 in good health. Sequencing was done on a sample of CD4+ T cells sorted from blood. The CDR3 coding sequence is TGCAGTGCTAGTACCAGAGCTATCTACGAGCAGTACTTC. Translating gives CSASTRAIYEQYF.